Each of the 24 T cell receptor beta chains below was sequenced from the same sample in a study of blood T cell repertoires in COVID-19. The method was immunoSEQ multiplex PCR; TCRdb's version includes in-frame clones alone and lacks a portion of them. The repertoire holds roughly 290,000 clones, with roughly 90% as singletons. The sequencing sample was made of peripheral blood. The receptors shown here come from a woman aged 25 to 45 with COVID-19, enrolled during active disease.

This chain links TRBV9 with TRBJ1-5, with 8 bases lining up with TRBD1. Germline V gene sequence: CDR1 SGDLS, CDR2 YYNGEE. This CDR3 region has 14 residues. V gave up 0 bases and J gave up 8 bases; unmatched junction bases: 4. CDR3 amino acids: CASSVGYRGEPQHF. The CDR3 DNA follows: TGTGCCAGCAGCGTAGGTTACAGGGGGGAGCCCCAGCATTTT. Full variable domain (outside the CDR3, taken from reference TRBV9 and TRBJ1-5): DSGVTQTPKHLITATGQRVTLRCSPRSGDLSVYWYQQSLDQGLQFLIQYYNGEERAKGNILERFSAQQFPDLHSELNLSSLELGDSALYFCASSVGYRGEPQHFGDGTRLSIL.

The chain carries TRBV19 and TRBJ2-7; 12 bases align to TRBD2. Trimming cost V 9 bases and J 4 bases; bases outside gene matches: 7. Looked up from germline, CDR1 is LNHDA and CDR2 is SQIVND (reference sequence). The CDR3 contains 14 residues. CDR3 nucleotide sequence: TGTGCCAGCGCTCTAGCGGGAGGGCCTTACGAGCAGTACTTC. It yields the protein CASALAGGPYEQYF. The complete variable domain, with remaining parts taken from reference TRBV19 and TRBJ2-7, reads DGGITQSPKYLFRKEGQNVTLSCEQNLNHDAMYWYRQDPGQGLRLIYYSQIVNDFQKGDIAEGYSVSREKKESFPLTVTSAQKNPTAFYLCASALAGGPYEQYFGPGTRLTVT.

The chain recombines TRBV28 with TRBJ2-2; the match to TRBD1 covers 7 bases. Germline CDR1 MDHEN, CDR2 SYDVKM. The CDR3 is 15 residues long. The V gene end was trimmed by 4 bases and the J gene end by 2 bases; junction bases not matched to a gene: 4. This chain's CDR3 is CASSSQGPNTGELFF. The CDR3 nucleotides are TGTGCCAGCAGTTCACAGGGGCCTAACACCGGGGAGCTGTTTTTT.

The rearrangement joins TRBV28 to TRBJ2-1, with 9 positions matching TRBD1. This CDR3 region has 14 residues. Germline CDR1 is MDHEN and CDR2 is SYDVKM. Trimming cost V 2 bases and J 15 bases; bases outside gene matches: 11. CDR3 in amino acids: CASSLRDRVTIRFF. CDR3 coding DNA: TGTGCCAGCAGTTTACGGGACAGGGTCACGATTCGGTTCTTC.

The CDR3: CASSFGLAGTDTQYF. The CDR3 nucleotides read TGTGCCAGCAGTTTTGGTCTAGCGGGGACAGATACGCAGTATTTT. The chain joins TRBV28 to TRBJ2-3; 9 bases are shared with TRBD2. Germline lookup yields CDR1 MDHEN and CDR2 SYDVKM. Trimming at V came to 3 bases and at J to 3 bases, leaving 4 bases not matched to a gene. The CDR3 runs 15 residues. Filled out from reference TRBV28 and TRBJ2-3, the complete variable domain reads DVKVTQSSRYLVKRTGEKVFLECVQDMDHENMFWYRQDPGLGLRLIYFSYDVKMKEKGDIPEGYSVSREKKERFSLILESASTNQTSMYLCASSFGLAGTDTQYFGPGTRLTVL.

The chain recombines TRBV18 with TRBJ1-1; the match to TRBD1 covers 7 bases. Germline trimming cut 6 bases from V and 1 base from J; bases unmatched to any gene: 5. This CDR3 comprises 14 residues. Germline CDR1 and CDR2: KGHSH and LQKENI. The CDR3 nucleotides read TGTGCCAGCTCCCAAGGGACAGCGAACACTGAAGCTTTCTTT. As protein: CASSQGTANTEAFF.

The gene calls are TRBV18 and TRBJ2-7, with D maybe TRBD2 (6 bases). V was cut by 4 bases and J by 0 bases, with 10 bases left in between. Germline CDR1 reads KGHSH; CDR2 reads LQKENI. The CDR3 contains 14 residues. CDR3 residues: CASSRDFSSYEQYF. The CDR3 DNA sequence: TGTGCCAGCTCACGGGACTTCAGCTCCTACGAGCAGTACTTC.

This clone was recorded only once. V is TRBV18 and J is TRBJ2-7; 7 nucleotides line up with TRBD1. V lost 6 bases to trimming and J lost 5 bases; unmatched junction nucleotides: 10. This CDR3 region has 14 residues. CDR1 is KGHSH, CDR2 LQKENI, per germline. Here the CDR3 DNA reads TGTGCCAGCTCTCCGGACAGACAGGGCCACGAGCAGTACTTC. The encoded protein is CASSPDRQGHEQYF.

The rearrangement links TRBV9 to TRBJ1-2; TRBD1 is a possible D gene (6 bases). CDR1 and CDR2 (germline): SGDLS, YYNGEE. V lost 5 bases and J lost 8, with 22 bases in between. This CDR3 region has 15 residues. CDR3 residues: CASSDTGRGLYGYTF. The CDR3 coding sequence is TGTGCCAGCAGTGATACAGGGAGAGGACTTTACGGCTACACCTTC.

The rearrangement links TRBV10-3 to TRBJ2-1, with 7 nucleotides matching TRBD2. The V segment lost 8 bases and the J segment 7 bases; nucleotides outside the gene matches: 17. Per germline, CDR1 ENHRY and CDR2 SYGVKD. The CDR3 loop spans 16 amino acids. CDR3 sequence reads: CAISPASGRYSNEQFF. For the CDR3, the DNA is TGTGCCATCTCCCCTGCTAGCGGCAGATATAGTAATGAGCAGTTCTTC.

The gene calls are TRBV7-9 and TRBJ1-1; the match to TRBD1 covers 7 bases. J was trimmed by 4 bases and V by 6 bases; bases with no gene match: 5. CDR1 and CDR2 (germline): SEHNR, FQNEAQ (reference sequence). The CDR3 has 13 amino acids. The CDR3 DNA sequence: TGTGCCAGCAGTTCAGGGGGGAGCACTGAAGCTTTCTTT. It translates to CASSSGGSTEAFF. The full variable domain, with the rest looked up from reference TRBV7-9 and TRBJ1-1, is DTGVSQNPRHKITKRGQNVTFRCDPISEHNRLYWYRQTLGQGPEFLTYFQNEAQLEKSRLLSDRFSAERPKGSFSTLEIQRTEQGDSAMYLCASSSGGSTEAFFGQGTRLTVV.

There are a few counts of this clone. The CDR3 region is CASSLFAGGLYNEQFF. CDR3 DNA sequence: TGTGCCAGCAGTTTATTCGCGGGAGGTTTGTACAATGAGCAGTTCTTC. The rearrangement links TRBV27 to TRBJ2-1, with TRBD2 matching over 8 bases. V trimming: 1 base; J trimming: 4 bases; junction bases outside the gene matches: 6. The CDR3 contains 16 residues. The germline V gene encodes CDR1 MNHEY and CDR2 SMNVEV (reference sequence).

J is TRBJ2-7 and V is TRBV2; the D gene is possibly TRBD2 (5 bases). V lost 8 bases and J lost 6, with 17 bases in between. This CDR3 is 13 amino acids long. Germline V gives CDR1 SNHLY, CDR2 FYNNEI. CDR3 DNA sequence: TGTGCCAGCTTCGAGGGCCACCCGGGCGAGCAGTACTTC. Encoded protein: CASFEGHPGEQYF. The variable domain in full, completed from reference TRBV2 and TRBJ2-7, reads EPEVTQTPSHQVTQMGQEVILRCVPISNHLYFYWYRQILGQKVEFLVSFYNNEISEKSEIFDDQFSVERPDGSNFTLKIRSTKLEDSAMYFCASFEGHPGEQYFGPGTRLTVT.

This clone was found a few times. V usage is TRBV10-2 and J usage is TRBJ2-7; 8 nucleotides agree with TRBD2. Germline V gives CDR1 WSHSY, CDR2 SAAADI. The CDR3 spans 12 residues. V trimming: 6 bases; J trimming: 4 bases; junction bases outside the gene matches: 2. CDR3 DNA sequence: TGCGCCAGCAGAGGACTAGCTTACGAGCAGTACTTC. Protein: CASRGLAYEQYF.

The rearrangement uses TRBV5-4 and TRBJ1-2; D gene unclear. V lost 1 base and J 1 base, leaving 8 bases between the germline ends. The germline V gene encodes CDR1 SGHNT and CDR2 YYREEE (reference sequence). There are 14 residues in the CDR3. The CDR3 DNA follows: TGTGCCAGCAGCTTGCCAAGAGATAACTATGGCTACACCTTC. Its translation: CASSLPRDNYGYTF.

The chain uses TRBV5-1 and TRBJ2-3, with 11 bases identical to TRBD2. The CDR3 is 18 residues long. Per germline, CDR1 SGHRS and CDR2 YFSETQ. Trimming at V came to 0 bases and at J to 2 bases, leaving 8 bases not matched to a gene. CDR3 coding DNA: TGCGCCAGCAGCTTGGTAGTAGCGGGAGGGCCTTCCACAGATACGCAGTATTTT. Its translation: CASSLVVAGGPSTDTQYF.

In DNA form, the CDR3 reads TGTGCCAGCCAGCGGGGGGGGAGCTCCTACGAGCAGTACTTC. Protein: CASQRGGSSYEQYF. The genes are TRBV14 and TRBJ2-7; 10 positions match TRBD2. CDR3 length equals 14 residues. The V gene's germline CDR1 is SGHDN and CDR2 FVKESK. The V segment lost 8 bases and the J segment 0 bases; nucleotides outside the gene matches: 4. The full variable domain, rest sourced from reference TRBV14 and TRBJ2-7, is EAGVTQFPSHSVIEKGQTVTLRCDPISGHDNLYWYRRVMGKEIKFLLHFVKESKQDESGMPNNRFLAERTGGTYSTLKVQPAELEDSGVYFCASQRGGSSYEQYFGPGTRLTVT.

V is TRBV6-5 and J is TRBJ2-1; TRBD2 matches at 10 bases. V shed 6 bases, J shed 14 bases, and the junction held 10 bases outside the gene matches. Germline CDR1 is MNHEY and CDR2 is SVGAGI. The CDR3 contains 13 residues. In nucleotides, the CDR3 is TGTGCCAGCAGAAGAACTAGCGGGAACGGAAAGTTCTTC. Its protein product is CASRRTSGNGKFF.

The chain couples TRBV10-3 to TRBJ2-7; weak D call: TRBD2 (6 bases). V was cut by 10 bases and J by 5 bases, with 15 bases left in between. Germline CDR1 is ENHRY and CDR2 is SYGVKD. The CDR3 loop spans 12 amino acids. CDR3 in amino acids: CASGVAFDEQYF. The CDR3, as DNA: TGTGCCAGCGGGGTAGCATTCGACGAGCAGTACTTC.

The genes are TRBV3-1 (or the pseudogene TRBV3-2) and TRBJ2-1; 7 bases agree with TRBD2. The CDR3 covers 16 residues. V lost 2 bases to trimming and J lost 4 bases; unmatched junction nucleotides: 8. Germline CDR1 LGHDT, CDR2 YNNKEL (reference sequence). The CDR3, as DNA: TGTGCCAGCAGCCAACCGGGAGGATCAGGATACAATGAGCAGTTCTTC. Translating it yields CASSQPGGSGYNEQFF.

V gene TRBV7-3 combines with J gene TRBJ2-5; tentatively, D is TRBD2 (5 bases). The CDR3 loop spans 13 amino acids. Deletions cut 4 bases from V and 7 bases from J, with 13 bases between. In germline, CDR1 is SGHTA, CDR2 FQGTGA. The CDR3 DNA is TGTGCCAGCAGCTCAAGGGTGGCGGGGACCCAGTACTTC. It specifies CASSSRVAGTQYF. The full variable domain, rest sourced from reference TRBV7-3 and TRBJ2-5, is GAGVSQTPSNKVTEKGKYVELRCDPISGHTALYWYRQSLGQGPEFLIYFQGTGAADDSGLPNDRFFAVRPEGSVSTLKIQRTERGDSAVYLCASSSRVAGTQYFGPGTRLLVL.

This clone was detected once. V usage is TRBV7-2 and J usage is TRBJ1-1, with a possible D match to TRBD1 (6 bases). The germline V gene encodes CDR1 SGHTA and CDR2 FQGNSA. The V and J ends lost 3 bases and 0 bases respectively, with 14 bases between them. The length of the CDR3 is 16 residues. CDR3: CASSLGSQGLNTEAFF. The CDR3, as DNA: TGTGCCAGCAGCTTGGGGTCTCAGGGGCTGAACACTGAAGCTTTCTTT.

This chain connects TRBV18 to TRBJ2-3; 9 bases are a match to TRBD2. The V segment lost 2 bases and the J segment 2 bases; nucleotides outside the gene matches: 2. Germline loops: CDR1 KGHSH, CDR2 LQKENI. The CDR3 loop spans 15 amino acids. The CDR3 sequence is CASSPGTSSTDTQYF. The CDR3 nucleotides read TGTGCCAGCTCACCAGGGACTAGCTCCACAGATACGCAGTATTTT.

The CDR3 spells CSAIDPGKSDNSPLHF. For the CDR3, the DNA is TGCAGTGCTATTGATCCGGGGAAGTCGGATAATTCACCCCTCCACTTT. The rearrangement joins TRBV20-1 to TRBJ1-6; D call uncertain. Per germline, CDR1 DFQATT and CDR2 SNEGSKA (reference sequence). V was trimmed by 4 bases and J by 5 bases, leaving 18 bases between them. The CDR3 consists of 16 residues.